This TCR beta chain was captured by sequencing in a study of regulatory T cells in long-lasting Graves disease. iRepertoire HTBI primers and Arm-PCR of CDR3 regions built TCR beta libraries. In TCRdb, the multiplex PCR reads were re-called with MiXCR into one record per CDR3 protein. The repertoire holds hundreds of thousands of distinct CDR3 sequences, with less than 25% as singletons. The trim removed 0 bases at V and 2 bases at J, leaving 7 bases unmatched. Germline-derived CDR1 and CDR2 are MNHEY and SVGAGI. The CDR3 covers 17 residues. Time point in this sample: persistent/refractory GD, antithyroid drugs over 5 years with positive TRAb. Scientists built the TCR library using RNA that was extracted from PBMCs.

This sample comprised peripheral blood mononuclear cells (PBMCs), obtained when the disease was refractory, from a patient treated with antithyroid drugs. The chain carries TRBV6-5 and TRBJ1-5; 7 bases are shared with TRBD1. The sequence was collected from a female donor with Graves disease. The CDR3 DNA follows: TGTGCCAGCAGTTACTCGCCAGGGGGAATTGGCAATCAGCCCCAGCATTTT. Protein sequence: CASSYSPGGIGNQPQHF.